This passage covers 7 T cell receptor beta chains from one sample sequenced in a study of PD-1 blockade in mismatch repair-deficient tumors. Some clones are missing from TCRdb's copy, which holds only in-frame ones; the method was immunoSEQ multiplex PCR. The sample has about 38,000 clones, roughly 85% seen once. The sequenced sample was peripheral blood, obtained approximately 1.5 years after starting pembrolizumab. Source of these receptors: an adult with mismatch repair-deficient cancer.

The rearrangement uses TRBV7-2 and TRBJ2-5, with D possibly TRBD2 on 5 matching bases. CDR1 and CDR2 (germline): SGHTA, FQGNSA. V was cut by 4 bases and J by 5 bases, with 8 bases left in between. This CDR3 region has 12 residues. As DNA, the CDR3 is TGTGCCAGCAGCTGGACTGGGGAGACCCAGTACTTC. Amino acid sequence: CASSWTGETQYF.

This chain joins TRBV7-8 and TRBJ2-2; TRBD1 matches 7 bases. Germline V gene lookup returns CDR1 SGHVS and CDR2 FQNEAQ. Trimming at V came to 5 bases and at J to 1 base, leaving 4 bases not matched to a gene. The CDR3 has 15 residues. CDR3 bases: TGTGCCAGCAGCCCCGGGACAGTGAACACCGGGGAGCTGTTTTTT. This translates into CASSPGTVNTGELFF.

The rearrangement uses TRBV5-6 and TRBJ2-5; maybe TRBD2 (5 bases). Germline V gene lookup returns CDR1 SGHDT and CDR2 YYEEEE. The CDR3 runs to 14 residues. Deletions cut 4 bases from V and 5 bases from J, with 15 bases between. CDR3 sequence (DNA): TGTGCCAGCAGCCCTCGGGGTTTGAGGGAGACCCAGTACTTC. It yields the protein CASSPRGLRETQYF.

The chain uses TRBV9 and TRBJ1-4; D is ambiguous. Trimming pared 8 bases from V and 6 bases from J, leaving 5 bases between. Germline V gene lookup returns CDR1 SGDLS and CDR2 YYNGEE. The CDR3 totals 10 residues. CDR3 region: CASGDEKLFF. The CDR3 DNA sequence: TGTGCCAGTGGGGATGAAAAACTGTTTTTT. Variable domain in full (rest from reference TRBV9 and TRBJ1-4): DSGVTQTPKHLITATGQRVTLRCSPRSGDLSVYWYQQSLDQGLQFLIQYYNGEERAKGNILERFSAQQFPDLHSELNLSSLELGDSALYFCASGDEKLFFGSGTQLSVL.

The J gene is TRBJ1-5, the V gene TRBV27, with a weak D call TRBD1 (5 bases). The CDR3 spans 15 residues. Germline V gives CDR1 MNHEY, CDR2 SMNVEV (reference sequence). Trimming stripped 4 bases from V and 0 bases from J, with 10 bases between. The CDR3: CASSSGAASNQPQHF. DNA of the CDR3: TGTGCCAGCAGTTCCGGGGCGGCTAGCAATCAGCCCCAGCATTTT.

This clone has just a few counts. J is TRBJ2-7 and V is TRBV14; D call uncertain. The CDR3 is made up of 15 amino acids. Trimming removed 2 bases from V and 5 bases from J, with 16 bases in between. CDR1 and CDR2 (germline): SGHDN, FVKESK. The CDR3 sequence is CASSQQRTNLDEQYF. Written as DNA, the CDR3 is TGTGCCAGCAGCCAACAAAGGACCAATTTGGACGAGCAGTACTTC.

Here the CDR3 reads CASSLRSGSNTGELFF. Written as DNA, the CDR3 is TGCGCCAGCAGCTTGAGGTCAGGATCGAACACCGGGGAGCTGTTTTTT. The chain combines TRBV5-1 with TRBJ2-2; D remains ambiguous. Deletions cut 1 base from V and 0 bases from J, with 10 bases between. Germline CDR1 and CDR2: SGHRS and YFSETQ. The CDR3 is made up of 16 amino acids. Full variable domain (remainder filled in from reference TRBV5-1 and TRBJ2-2): KAGVTQTPRYLIKTRGQQVTLSCSPISGHRSVSWYQQTPGQGLQFLFEYFSETQRNKGNFPGRFSGRQFSNSRSEMNVSTLELGDSALYLCASSLRSGSNTGELFFGEGSRLTVL.